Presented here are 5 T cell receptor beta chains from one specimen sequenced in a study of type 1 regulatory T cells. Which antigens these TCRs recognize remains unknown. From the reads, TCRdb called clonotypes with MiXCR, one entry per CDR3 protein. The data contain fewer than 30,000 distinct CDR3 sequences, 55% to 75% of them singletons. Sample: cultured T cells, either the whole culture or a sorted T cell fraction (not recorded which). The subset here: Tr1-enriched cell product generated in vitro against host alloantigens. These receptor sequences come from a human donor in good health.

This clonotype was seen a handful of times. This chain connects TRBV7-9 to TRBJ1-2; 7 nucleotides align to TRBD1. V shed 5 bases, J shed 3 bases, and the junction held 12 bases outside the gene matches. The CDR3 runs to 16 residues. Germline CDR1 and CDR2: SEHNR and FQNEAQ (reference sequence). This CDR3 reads CASSANRDRGDYGYTF. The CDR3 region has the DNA TGTGCCAGCAGCGCGAACCGGGACAGAGGAGACTATGGCTACACCTTC.

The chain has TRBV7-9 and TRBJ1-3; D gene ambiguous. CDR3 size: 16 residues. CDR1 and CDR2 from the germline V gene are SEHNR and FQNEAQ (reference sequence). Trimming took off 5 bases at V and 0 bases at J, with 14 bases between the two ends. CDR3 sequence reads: CASSRSEVLSGNTIYF. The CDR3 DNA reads TGTGCCAGCAGCCGCAGTGAAGTGCTCTCTGGAAACACCATATATTTT.

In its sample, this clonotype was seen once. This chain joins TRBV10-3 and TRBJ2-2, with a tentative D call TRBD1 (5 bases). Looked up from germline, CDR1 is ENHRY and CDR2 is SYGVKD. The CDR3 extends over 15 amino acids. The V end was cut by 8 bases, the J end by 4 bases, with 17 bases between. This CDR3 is CAIAWGPDPTGELFF. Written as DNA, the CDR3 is TGTGCCATCGCCTGGGGCCCCGACCCCACCGGGGAGCTGTTTTTT.

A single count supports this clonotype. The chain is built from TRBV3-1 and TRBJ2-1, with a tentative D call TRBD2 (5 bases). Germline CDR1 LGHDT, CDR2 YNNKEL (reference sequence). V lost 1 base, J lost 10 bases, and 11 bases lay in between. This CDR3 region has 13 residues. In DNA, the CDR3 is TGTGCCAGCAGCCAAGCCTCTTTAGCGGAGCAGTTCTTC. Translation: CASSQASLAEQFF.

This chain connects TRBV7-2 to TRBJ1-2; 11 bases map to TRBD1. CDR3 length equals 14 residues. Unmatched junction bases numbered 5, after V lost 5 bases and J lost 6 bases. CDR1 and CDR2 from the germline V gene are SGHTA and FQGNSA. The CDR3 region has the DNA TGTGCCAGCAGCACGGACAGGGGGCATGATGGCTACACCTTC. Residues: CASSTDRGHDGYTF.